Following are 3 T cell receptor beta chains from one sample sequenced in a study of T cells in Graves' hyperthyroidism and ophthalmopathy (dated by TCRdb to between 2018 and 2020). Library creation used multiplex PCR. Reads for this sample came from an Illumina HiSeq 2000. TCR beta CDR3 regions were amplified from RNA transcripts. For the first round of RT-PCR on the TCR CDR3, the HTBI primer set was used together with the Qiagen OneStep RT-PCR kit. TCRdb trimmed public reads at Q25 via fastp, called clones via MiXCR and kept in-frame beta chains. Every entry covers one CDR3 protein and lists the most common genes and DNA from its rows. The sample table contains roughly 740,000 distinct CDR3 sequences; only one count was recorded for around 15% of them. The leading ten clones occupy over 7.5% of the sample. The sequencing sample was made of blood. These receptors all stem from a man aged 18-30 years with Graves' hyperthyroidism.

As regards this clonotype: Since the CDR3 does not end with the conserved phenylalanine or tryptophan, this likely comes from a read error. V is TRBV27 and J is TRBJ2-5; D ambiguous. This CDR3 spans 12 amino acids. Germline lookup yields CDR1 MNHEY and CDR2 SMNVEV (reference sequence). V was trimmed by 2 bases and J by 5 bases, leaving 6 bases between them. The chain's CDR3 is CASSLVGETQYV. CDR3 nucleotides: TGTGCCAGCAGTTTAGTCGGGGAGACCCAGTACGTC.

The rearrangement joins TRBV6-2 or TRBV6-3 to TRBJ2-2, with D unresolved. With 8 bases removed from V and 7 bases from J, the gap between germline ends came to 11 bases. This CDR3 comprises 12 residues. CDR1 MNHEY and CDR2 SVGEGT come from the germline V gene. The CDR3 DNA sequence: TGTGCCAGCGGGCCAGATTTCGGGGAGCTGTTTTTT. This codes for CASGPDFGELFF.

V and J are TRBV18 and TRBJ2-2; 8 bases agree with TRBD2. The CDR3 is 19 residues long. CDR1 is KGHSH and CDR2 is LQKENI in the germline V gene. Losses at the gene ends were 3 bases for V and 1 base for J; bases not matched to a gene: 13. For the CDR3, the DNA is TGTGCCAGCTCACCCCCGGCCGGAGCGGGAGAGTTGAACACCGGGGAGCTGTTTTTT. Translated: CASSPPAGAGELNTGELFF.